One sample yielded the 5 T cell receptor beta chains listed below, sequenced in a study of T cell responses to AZD1222 COVID-19 vaccine. TCRdb's table, derived via immunoSEQ multiplex PCR, lists solely in-frame clones and lacks some. The table has some 130,000 clones, 75% to 90% seen once. Sequencing was performed on peripheral blood, taken on day 0 of AZD1222 vaccination. These receptors were collected from an adult in good health.

CDR3: CASSDVYTEAFF. CDR3 nucleotides: TGTGCCAGCAGTGACGTGTACACTGAAGCTTTCTTT. The V call is TRBV2, the J call TRBJ1-1; D unresolved. V was shortened by 3 bases and J by 3 bases, with 5 bases between the two germline ends. There are 12 residues in the CDR3. The germline V gene encodes CDR1 SNHLY and CDR2 FYNNEI.

The chain uses TRBV27 and TRBJ2-1, with TRBD1 as a possible D gene (6 bases). The V and J ends lost 4 bases and 6 bases respectively, with 13 bases between them. The germline V gene has CDR1 MNHEY and CDR2 SMNVEV (reference sequence). The CDR3 loop spans 14 amino acids. CDR3 in amino acids: CASSWGRLSNEQFF. CDR3 coding DNA: TGTGCCAGCAGTTGGGGGCGCCTGAGCAATGAGCAGTTCTTC.

The chain has TRBV19 and TRBJ1-1; D unclear. Per the germline V gene, CDR1 is LNHDA and CDR2 is SQIVND (reference sequence). The V gene lost 3 bases and the J gene lost 1 base, with 9 bases spanning the gap. The CDR3 is 14 amino acids. CDR3 DNA: TGTGCCAGTAGTATTAATTTAGAGAACACTGAAGCTTTCTTT. Translated: CASSINLENTEAFF. The whole variable domain, remainder taken from reference TRBV19 and TRBJ1-1, is DGGITQSPKYLFRKEGQNVTLSCEQNLNHDAMYWYRQDPGQGLRLIYYSQIVNDFQKGDIAEGYSVSREKKESFPLTVTSAQKNPTAFYLCASSINLENTEAFFGQGTRLTVV.

About this clone: The identical CDR3 is also encoded by other nucleotide sequences in the sample. The rearrangement links TRBV28 to TRBJ1-5, with a possible D match to TRBD1 (5 bases). The ends were cut back, 2 bases at V and 1 base at J, with 6 bases in the middle. Germline CDR1 is MDHEN and CDR2 is SYDVKM. This CDR3 is 14 amino acids long. CDR3 amino acids: CASSLGGSNQPQHF. In DNA, the CDR3 is TGTGCCAGCAGTTTAGGGGGAAGCAATCAGCCCCAGCATTTT.

The V gene is TRBV19, the J gene TRBJ1-4; a weak D match, TRBD1 (6 bases). The germline V and J ends were trimmed by 5 bases and 5 bases, with 15 bases remaining between them. The CDR3 loop spans 15 amino acids. From germline, CDR1 is LNHDA and CDR2 SQIVND (reference sequence). The CDR3 loop reads CASSVGQTQNEKLFF. The CDR3 nucleotides read TGTGCCAGTAGTGTAGGACAGACGCAAAATGAAAAACTGTTTTTT.